This T cell receptor (beta chain) is from a study of blood T cell repertoires in COVID-19. The sample holds a few counts of this clone. Measured with immunoSEQ multiplex PCR; TCRdb has only the in-frame clones, and not every one. The profile shows under 150,000 clones, 84% of them singletons. Clinical histories supplied by participants themselves formed the basis of cohort assignment. Sequences were obtained from PBMCs or T cells enriched from blood (not recorded which). This sequence was found in a man aged 50-60 years in a cohort exposed to, infected with or recovered from COVID-19 (not recorded which).

The CDR3, as DNA: TGTGCCAGCAGCCCGGGACAGGGGTTCACCGGGGAGCTGTTTTTT. Translated, it gives CASSPGQGFTGELFF. The chain combines TRBV11-3 with TRBJ2-2, with 10 bases lining up with TRBD1. Germline CDR1 reads SGHNT; CDR2 reads YENEEA. With V trimmed by 5 bases and J by 4 bases, 4 bases remained unmatched. This CDR3 is built from 15 residues.